The source of this T cell receptor beta chain is a study of blood T cell repertoires in COVID-19. As for the study in general: The origin of the acute and convalescent COVID-19 samples was the United States, Italy and Spain.

Participants came from roughly 25 US areas, aged roughly 18 to 89 years. Recovered status applied to Cohort 3 donors who had two consecutive negative PCRs. It also applied to those with clearance or with symptom resolution. In the original workflow: For nucleated cells, counts were estimated from reference gene primer amplification. Data came from immunoSEQ multiplex PCR; TCRdb stores just in-frame clones and leaves some out. V, J and clone size are those of that table, while D and trimming were read from the DNA. The sample holds about 170,000 clones, roughly 87% seen once. Germline V gene data show CDR1 as MGHDK and CDR2 as SYGVNS. This CDR3 region has 16 residues. Trimming took 2 bases from V and 6 from J; bases not matched to a gene: 9. This clone has ten or more counts.

This chain uses TRBV25-1 with TRBJ2-3; 9 bases are shared with TRBD2. The sequence was collected from a woman in her forties or fifties who had recovered from COVID-19. Source material: PBMCs or T cells enriched from blood (not recorded which). CDR3 nucleotides: TGTGCCAGCAGTGAAGGGACTAGCTCGTTGATGGATACGCAGTATTTT. It yields the protein CASSEGTSSLMDTQYF. The complete variable domain, with remaining parts taken from reference TRBV25-1 and TRBJ2-3, reads EADIYQTPRYLVIGTGKKITLECSQTMGHDKMYWYQQDPGMELHLIHYSYGVNSTEKGDLSSESTVSRIRTEHFPLTLESARPSHTSQYLCASSEGTSSLMDTQYFGPGTRLTVL.